The entry below gives a single T cell receptor (beta chain) sequence along with its context. This record comes from a study of T cell responses to AZD1222 COVID-19 vaccine. Sequenced by immunoSEQ multiplex PCR; TCRdb stores in-frame clones only, minus some. The sample carries under 110,000 clones, roughly 87% recorded once. This receptor was obtained from an adult who received the AZD1222 COVID-19 vaccine. Sequencing used peripheral blood, obtained 28 days after the second AZD1222 dose.

This chain's CDR3 is CATSRDTGVPFSGANVLTF. The DNA of the CDR3 is TGTGCCACCAGCAGAGATACCGGGGTCCCTTTCTCTGGGGCCAACGTCCTGACTTTC. This chain uses TRBV15 with TRBJ2-6, with D tentatively TRBD2 (5 bases). The CDR3 spans 19 residues. Trimming removed 0 bases from V and 0 bases from J, with 15 bases in between. Germline CDR1 and CDR2: LNHNV and YYDKDF (reference sequence).